This is a list of T cell receptor beta chains from one sample in a study of technical replicates of blood from a few donors. Assay used: immunoSEQ multiplex PCR; TCRdb lists only in-frame clones, some missing. Of almost 70,000 clones in the sample, roughly nine tenths are singletons; the top ten hold roughly 0.37%. The sequenced material came from T cells isolated from PBMCs. These receptors came from a human donor in good health. CDR3s include the opening cysteine and the closing phenylalanine or tryptophan. D genes are given only for firm matches. Size values are once, few and many counts, or a class for expanded clones, and some rows have none.

>-|TRBV9|TRBJ2-2|-
TGTGCCAGCAGCGTTCAGACTCCTCACGGGGAGCTGTTTTTT
CASSVQTPHGELFF
>-|TRBV5-5|TRBJ2-2|-
TGTGCCAGCAGCTTGGGACAGGCCACCGGGGAGCTGTTTTTT
CASSLGQATGELFF
>-|TRBV2|TRBJ2-3|-
TGTGCCAGCAGTCCCTTACGCGATACAGATACGCAGTATTTT
CASSPLRDTDTQYF
>TRBD1|TRBV7-6|TRBJ1-5|-
TGTGCCAGCAGCCCGACAGGGGGTAGCAATCAGCCCCAGCATTTT
CASSPTGGSNQPQHF
>TRBD1|TRBV4-1|TRBJ1-1|-
TGCGCCAGCAGCTACAACCCGGGACAGGGGTTGAACACTGAAGCTTTCTTT
CASSYNPGQGLNTEAFF
>TRBD2|TRBV27|TRBJ2-3|-
TGTGCCAGCAAATCCGAGACTAGCGGGAGGTTCTTTGGTACGCAGTATTTT
CASKSETSGRFFGTQYF
>TRBD1|TRBV19|TRBJ2-1|-
TGTGCCAGTAGTCAGCGGGACAGGGGGCGCGGGCAGTTCTTC
CASSQRDRGRGQFF
>TRBD2|TRBV9|TRBJ2-5|-
TGTGCCAGCAGCAATCCCGGGACTAGCGGGAGATTCGGGGAGACCCAGTACTTC
CASSNPGTSGRFGETQYF
>-|TRBV2|TRBJ1-1|few
TGTGCCAGCAGTCAACTACTTAGAAACACTGAAGCTTTCTTT
CASSQLLRNTEAFF
>-|TRBV15|TRBJ2-3|-
TGTGCCACCAGCAGAGGGCCCCCAAGTTCCCTCACAGATACGCAGTATTTT
CATSRGPPSSLTDTQYF
>TRBD2|TRBV27|TRBJ2-5|once
TGTGCCAGCAGTTTACGCCTAGCGGGAGTCGCGACCCAGTACTTC
CASSLRLAGVATQYF
>TRBD1|TRBV5-5|TRBJ2-7|-
TGTGCCAGCAGACCGGGACAGTCTTTCTCCTACGAGCAGTACTTC
CASRPGQSFSYEQYF
>-|TRBV6-5|TRBJ1-3|-
TGTGCCAGCAGCGGCGGGGACGGCCCTGGAAACACCATATATTTT
CASSGGDGPGNTIYF
>-|TRBV28|TRBJ1-3|-
TGTGCCAGCAGTCCTGGACAGACCTCTGGAAACACCATATATTTT
CASSPGQTSGNTIYF
>-|TRBV27|TRBJ2-7|-
TGTGCCAGCAGTCGGGGAATTGGACTGGGAACCTACGAGCAGTACTTC
CASSRGIGLGTYEQYF
>-|TRBV7-8|TRBJ2-7|-
TGTGCCAGCAGCTTACGAACTGGGGCGTCCGAGCAGTACTTC
CASSLRTGASEQYF
>-|TRBV7-3|TRBJ2-2|-
TGTGCCAGCAGCTTTAGTGGCGGGGAGCTGTTTTTT
CASSFSGGELFF
>-|TRBV4-1|TRBJ2-2|-
TGCGCCAGCAGCCAAGTCGTGAACACCGGGGAGCTGTTTTTT
CASSQVVNTGELFF
>TRBD1|TRBV19|TRBJ2-2|-
TGTGCCAGTACCCTGGGACAGGGCAGGACCGGGGAGCTGTTTTTT
CASTLGQGRTGELFF
>TRBD1|TRBV2|TRBJ2-5|-
TGTGCCAGCACTAGACAGGGGGCAGGAGAGACCCAGTACTTC
CASTRQGAGETQYF
>-|TRBV9|TRBJ1-3|-
TGTGCCAGCAGCGAAACAGCTGAAAACACCATATATTTT
CASSETAENTIYF
>-|TRBV6-5|TRBJ1-4|-
TGTGCCAGCAGTTACATGAGTTTTGAAAAACTGTTTTTT
CASSYMSFEKLFF
>-|TRBV5-6|TRBJ1-2|-
TGTGCCAGCAGCGACTATACAGGGAACTATGGCTACACCTTC
CASSDYTGNYGYTF
>-|TRBV11-2|TRBJ1-2|-
TGTGCCAGCAGCTTAATTGGTATCCGGGGAGTAGGAGGCTACACCTTC
CASSLIGIRGVGGYTF
>TRBD2|TRBV29-1|TRBJ2-7|-
TGCAGCGCTCGGACTAGCGGGAGCTTAGAGCAGTACTTC
CSARTSGSLEQYF
>TRBD1|TRBV19|TRBJ1-5|-
TGTGCCAGTAGTATAATCGAGACAGGGGATCAGCCCCAGCATTTT
CASSIIETGDQPQHF
>TRBD2|TRBV9|TRBJ2-2|-
TGTGCCAGCAGCCTAGGGACTAGCGGGGAGCTGTTTTTT
CASSLGTSGELFF
>TRBD1|TRBV25-1|TRBJ2-5|-
TGTGCCAGCAGTAACAGGGGCAAAGTAGAGACCCAGTACTTC
CASSNRGKVETQYF
>TRBD2|TRBV28|TRBJ2-7|-
TGTGCCAGCAGTTCTCGGACTAGCGGGAGCTACGAGCAGTACTTC
CASSSRTSGSYEQYF
>TRBD1|TRBV30|TRBJ1-5|-
TGTGCCTGGAGCGAAGACAGGGGAAATCAGCCCCAGCATTTT
CAWSEDRGNQPQHF
>-|TRBV6-1|TRBJ2-6|-
TGTGCCAGCAGTGATCTCGCTGGGGCCAACGTCCTGACTTTC
CASSDLAGANVLTF
>TRBD2|TRBV4-2|TRBJ2-7|-
TGTGCCAGCAGCCAAGATGAAGCTAGCGGGAGAGAGCAGTACTTC
CASSQDEASGREQYF
>-|TRBV4-2|TRBJ2-1|-
TGTGCCAGCAGCCAAGATCTAGGAGGGCAGGGCTACAATGAGCAGTTCTTC
CASSQDLGGQGYNEQFF
>-|TRBV5-4|TRBJ2-7|-
TGTGCCAGCAGCTTGGAGTACGGACTTTCCGGCGAGCAGTACTTC
CASSLEYGLSGEQYF
>TRBD2|TRBV7-6|TRBJ2-5|-
TGTGCCAGCAGCTTAAACCCTAGCGGGGCGGTGGGGACCCAGTACTTC
CASSLNPSGAVGTQYF
>TRBD1|TRBV15|TRBJ1-5|-
TGTGCCACCAGCAGGACAGGGTCCAATCAGCCCCAGCATTTT
CATSRTGSNQPQHF